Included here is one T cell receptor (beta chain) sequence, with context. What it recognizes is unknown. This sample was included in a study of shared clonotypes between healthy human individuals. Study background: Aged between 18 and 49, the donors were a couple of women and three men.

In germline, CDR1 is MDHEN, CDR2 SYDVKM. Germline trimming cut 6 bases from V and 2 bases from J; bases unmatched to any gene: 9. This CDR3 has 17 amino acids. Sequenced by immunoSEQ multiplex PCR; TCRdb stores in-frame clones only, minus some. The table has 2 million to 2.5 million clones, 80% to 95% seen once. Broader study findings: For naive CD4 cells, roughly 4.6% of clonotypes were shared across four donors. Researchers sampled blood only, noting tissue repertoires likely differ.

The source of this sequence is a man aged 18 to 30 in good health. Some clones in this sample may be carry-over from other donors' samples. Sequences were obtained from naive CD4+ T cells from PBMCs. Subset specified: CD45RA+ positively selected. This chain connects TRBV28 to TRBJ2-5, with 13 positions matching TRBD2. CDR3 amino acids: CASRRYSLAGGQETQYF. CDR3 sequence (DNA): TGTGCCAGCAGACGATATTCACTAGCGGGAGGGCAAGAGACCCAGTACTTC.